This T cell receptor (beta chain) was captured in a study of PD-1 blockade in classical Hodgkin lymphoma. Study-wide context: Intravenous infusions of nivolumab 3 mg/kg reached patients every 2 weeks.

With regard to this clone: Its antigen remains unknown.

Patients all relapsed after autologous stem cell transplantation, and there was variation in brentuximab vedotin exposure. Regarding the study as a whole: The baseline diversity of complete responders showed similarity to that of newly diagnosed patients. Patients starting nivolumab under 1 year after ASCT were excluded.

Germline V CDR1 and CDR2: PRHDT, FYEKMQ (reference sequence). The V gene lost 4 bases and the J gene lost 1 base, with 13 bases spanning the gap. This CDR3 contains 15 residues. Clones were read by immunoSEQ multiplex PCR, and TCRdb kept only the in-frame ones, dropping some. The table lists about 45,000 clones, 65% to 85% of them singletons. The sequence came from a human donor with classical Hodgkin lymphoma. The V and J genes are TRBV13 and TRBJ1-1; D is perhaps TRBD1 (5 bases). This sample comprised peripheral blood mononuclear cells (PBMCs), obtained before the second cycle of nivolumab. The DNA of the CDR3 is TGTGCCAGCAGCTCCCCGGGGCAGCGGAACACTGAAGCTTTCTTT. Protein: CASSSPGQRNTEAFF.